This TCR beta chain stems from a study of blood T cell repertoires in COVID-19. The CDR3 loop spans 14 amino acids. The V segment lost 8 bases and the J segment 8 bases; nucleotides outside the gene matches: 8. The V gene's germline CDR1 is SNHLY and CDR2 FYNNEI. TCRdb's table, derived via immunoSEQ multiplex PCR, lists solely in-frame clones and lacks some. The table shows fewer than 250,000 clones, with roughly 80% occurring only once. The TCR comes from a woman older than 75 with COVID-19, enrolled during active disease. The rearrangement uses TRBV2 and TRBJ1-6; 8 nucleotides align to TRBD1. Material: peripheral blood. The CDR3 coding sequence is TGTGCCAGCGGTCAGGACAGGGTGGATTCACCCCTCCACTTT. Residues: CASGQDRVDSPLHF.